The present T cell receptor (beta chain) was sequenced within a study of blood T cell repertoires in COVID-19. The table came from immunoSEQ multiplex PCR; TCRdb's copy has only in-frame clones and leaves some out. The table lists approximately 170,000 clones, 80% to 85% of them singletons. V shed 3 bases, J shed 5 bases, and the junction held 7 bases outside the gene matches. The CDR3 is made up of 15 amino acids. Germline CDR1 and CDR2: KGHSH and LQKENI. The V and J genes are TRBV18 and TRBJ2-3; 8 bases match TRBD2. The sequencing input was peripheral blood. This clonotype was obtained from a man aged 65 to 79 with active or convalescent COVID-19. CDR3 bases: TGTGCCAGCTCACCCGCCGGGACTAGAGGAGATACGCAGTATTTT. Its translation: CASSPAGTRGDTQYF.